This is a list of T cell receptor beta chains from one sample in a study of T-cell reconstitution after alpha-beta-depleted transplantation in children. TCRdb fed the PCR reads into MiXCR, producing one record per CDR3 protein. The sample shows around 370,000 distinct CDR3 sequences, 15% to 20% of them seen only once. Specimen: PBMCs, mostly from graft donor cells, collected 360 days after TCRalphabeta/CD19-depleted stem cell transplant. These receptors originate from a male patient aged 2 to 10 who had a stem cell transplant for acute lymphoblastic leukemia, so the T cells may come from the graft donor. Each CDR3 is given with its conserved first and last residue. D genes are given only for firm matches. Rows give clone size only sometimes, using once, few, many, or a class for an expanded clone.

>NA|TRBV21-1|TRBJ2-1|NA
TGTGCCAGCAGCGGGGACAGGGGAGGCTACAATGAGCAGTTCTTC
CASSGDRGGYNEQFF
>NA|TRBV4-3|TRBJ2-3|NA
TGCGCCAGCAGCCCCGGGACCCCCGGAGATACGCAGTATTTT
CASSPGTPGDTQYF
>NA|TRBV4-3|TRBJ2-3|TRBD2
TGCGCCAGCGGGGGACTAGCGGGAGTCGCGAATACGCAGTATTTT
CASGGLAGVANTQYF
>NA|TRBV6-2/TRBV6-3|TRBJ2-2|NA
TGTGCCAGCAGTTGGCCCCTGGGGGGAGGTCCGAACACCGGGGAGCTGTTTTTT
CASSWPLGGGPNTGELFF
>many|TRBV12-3/TRBV12-4|TRBJ2-1|NA
TGTGCCAGCAGTAAGGGATTCAATGAGCAGTTCTTC
CASSKGFNEQFF
>NA|TRBV7-2|TRBJ1-4|TRBD1
TGTGCCAGCAGCTTAGACAGGGGAACCCCTAATGAAAAACTGTTTTTT
CASSLDRGTPNEKLFF
>few|TRBV12-5|TRBJ1-3|NA
TGTGCTAGTGGTTTGGTCCCGGGCAGCTCTGGAAACACCATATATTTT
CASGLVPGSSGNTIYF
>NA|TRBV12-3/TRBV12-4|TRBJ2-5|TRBD2
TGTGCCAGCAGTTTACCGGCTAGCGGGAGAGGAGAGACCCAGTACTTC
CASSLPASGRGETQYF
>NA|TRBV12-3/TRBV12-4|TRBJ1-4|TRBD1
TGTGCCAGCAGTCTCCGGGACAGGGCAAAACTGTTTTTT
CASSLRDRAKLFF
>NA|TRBV9|TRBJ2-1|TRBD2
TGTGCCAGCAGCGTAGGGATTGGCGGGAGTGCGGGTGAGCAGTTCTTC
CASSVGIGGSAGEQFF
>few|TRBV29-1|TRBJ1-2|TRBD1
TGCAGCGTTGAGAGGGACAGGGGGCTCGTCAGTAGCGGCTACACCTTC
CSVERDRGLVSSGYTF
>NA|TRBV20-1|TRBJ1-1|NA
TGCAGTGCTCGGTGGACAGTCAACACTGAAGCTTTCTTT
CSARWTVNTEAFF
>NA|TRBV20-1|TRBJ2-1|TRBD2
TGCAGCGCGCACCTTACTAGCGGAACATCTTCCTACAATGGGCAGTTCTTC
CSAHLTSGTSSYNGQFF
>few|TRBV12-3/TRBV12-4|TRBJ1-6|TRBD1
TGTGCCAGCAGTTCGACAGGGAAGGGTTCACCCCTCCACTTT
CASSSTGKGSPLHF
>few|TRBV5-1|TRBJ2-2|TRBD2
TGCGCCACTTCGACTAGCGGGAGAAACACCGGGGAGCTGTTTTTT
CATSTSGRNTGELFF
>few|TRBV6-4|TRBJ2-3|TRBD2
TGTGCCAGCAGTCGGGAGGTCGGCACAGATACGCAGTATTTT
CASSREVGTDTQYF
>NA|TRBV28|TRBJ1-1|NA
TGTGCCACCGTTTATGGCGGATGGAGGTGGGCGAGTGGGAACACTGAAGCTTTCTTT
CATVYGGWRWASGNTEAFF
>NA|TRBV6-2/TRBV6-3|TRBJ2-1|TRBD2
TGTGCCAGCAGTCAACTAGCGGGCCTGTCCTATGAGCAGTTCTTC
CASSQLAGLSYEQFF
>NA|TRBV11-2|TRBJ1-5|TRBD1
TGTGCCAGCAGCTTAGTAGGGACAGGGGGGGTAGGAAGCGGCAATCAGCCCCAGCATTTT
CASSLVGTGGVGSGNQPQHF
>NA|TRBV12-3/TRBV12-4|TRBJ1-5|TRBD1
TGTGCCAGCAGTTTGGGCAGGGGGCGCGAGCCCCAGCATTTT
CASSLGRGREPQHF
>many|TRBV4-3|TRBJ2-4|NA
TGCGCCAGCAGCCAAGACCACATAAACATTCAGTACTTC
CASSQDHINIQYF
>NA|TRBV4-1|TRBJ2-7|TRBD1
TGCGCCAGCAGCCAAGGCTTGGACAGGGCAACCTACGAGCAGTACTTC
CASSQGLDRATYEQYF
>few|TRBV5-1|TRBJ2-7|TRBD1
TGCGCCAGCAGCGAGATCCCAGGGGGAGACCTCTACGAGCAGTACTTC
CASSEIPGGDLYEQYF
>NA|TRBV2|TRBJ2-5|NA
TGTGCCAGCCGATCCCTTGCAGGGCGCCAAGAGACCCAGTACTTC
CASRSLAGRQETQYF
>few|TRBV28|TRBJ1-2|NA
TGTGCCAGCAGTCAGGGTGGCTACACCTTC
CASSQGGYTF
>NA|TRBV6-2/TRBV6-3|TRBJ2-3|NA
TGTGCCAGCAGCAACGGGGGCGAGGGGGGCACAGATACGCAGTATTTT
CASSNGGEGGTDTQYF
>many|TRBV6-1|TRBJ2-5|TRBD2
TGTGCCAGCAGCCCCGGACTAGCGGGATGGTACCAAGAGACCCAGTACTTC
CASSPGLAGWYQETQYF
>NA|TRBV10-3|TRBJ2-3|TRBD1
TGTGCCATCAGTGTTAGGGCAGGGGGCACCAGCACAGATACGCAGTATTTT
CAISVRAGGTSTDTQYF
>many|TRBV15|TRBJ2-2|NA
TGTGCCACCAGCAGAGATCTAGCAAGGGGCACCGGGGAGCTGTTTTTT
CATSRDLARGTGELFF
>many|TRBV3-1|TRBJ2-7|NA
TGTGCCAGCAGCCAACTCACAGCCTACGAGCAGTACTTC
CASSQLTAYEQYF
>NA|TRBV5-1|TRBJ2-1|NA
TGCGCCAGCGGGGGAATGGAGGACTTTCACAATGAGCAGTTCTTC
CASGGMEDFHNEQFF
>many|TRBV7-9|TRBJ2-7|NA
TGTGCCAGCAGTAACTACGAGCAGTACTTC
CASSNYEQYF
>few|TRBV27|TRBJ2-7|NA
TGTGCCAGCAGGCCGACAGGCCTCTACGAGCAGTACTTC
CASRPTGLYEQYF
>few|TRBV25-1|TRBJ2-5|TRBD1
TGTGCCAGCAGCCAAACGGGACAGGGGACGGGGACCCAGTACTTC
CASSQTGQGTGTQYF
>NA|TRBV30|TRBJ2-3|NA
TGTGCCTGGAGCGGGAGCTCAGATACGCAGTATTTT
CAWSGSSDTQYF
>NA|TRBV5-1|TRBJ2-5|NA
TGCGCCAGCAGCTGGAAAGTGGCGGGTAACCAAGAGACCCAGTACTTC
CASSWKVAGNQETQYF
>NA|TRBV4-1|TRBJ2-3|TRBD2
TGCGCCAGCAGCCGTAACCGACTAGCGGCTAGCACAGATACGCAGTATTTT
CASSRNRLAASTDTQYF
>NA|TRBV28|TRBJ2-1|NA
TGTGCCAGCAGTTTTTTTCAGGGGGGCAATGAGCAGTTCTTC
CASSFFQGGNEQFF
>NA|TRBV7-2|TRBJ2-1|NA
TGTGCCAGCAGCTACGGGTACTCCTACAATGAGCAGTTCTTC
CASSYGYSYNEQFF
>NA|TRBV5-1|TRBJ2-2|NA
TGCGCCAGCAGCGTGATGCGAGTGAACACCGGGGAGCTGTTTTTT
CASSVMRVNTGELFF
>few|TRBV5-6|TRBJ2-3|NA
TGTGCCAGCAGCCGGACTCCCCTCACAGATACGCAGTATTTT
CASSRTPLTDTQYF
>few|TRBV20-1|TRBJ2-1|NA
TGCAGTGCTAGTTTTGAGGGAGCATCCTACAATGAGCAGTTCTTC
CSASFEGASYNEQFF
>NA|TRBV5-1|TRBJ2-1|TRBD2
TGCGCCAGCGGTGACCTAGCGGGAGGGCCATATGAGCAGTTCTTC
CASGDLAGGPYEQFF
>NA|TRBV5-1|TRBJ2-7|TRBD2
TGCGCCAGCAGCGGGGATAGCGGGAACTCCTACGAGCAGTACTTC
CASSGDSGNSYEQYF
>NA|TRBV12-3/TRBV12-4|TRBJ2-2|NA
TGTGCCAGCAGTCTATTAGGAACCCCGAACACCGGGGAGCTGTTTTTT
CASSLLGTPNTGELFF